This entry lists 24 T cell receptor beta chains sequenced from one sample in a study of shared clonotypes between healthy human individuals (dated by TCRdb to about 2020). The library was prepared using the immunoSEQ multiplex PCR assay. What TCRdb holds here is the immuneACCESS table cut down to in-frame rearrangements. Part of the clones is not present; checked against another copy, under half of the missing clones reflect an unresolved V gene, and the others are unexplained. Present in this sample are under 2,000,000 clones, 85% to 95% of which were seen just once. The ten largest make up under 1.5% of the sample. CD8 naive samples were CD45RO-negative cells positively selected for CCR7, giving a CD45RA+CCR7+ population that excluded TemRA cells. What was sequenced was naive CD8+ T cells sorted from blood. The sample's cell subset or site, from its label and the paper: CD45RA+CCR7+. The receptors here all came from a man aged 18 to 30 in good health.

The chain couples TRBV6-5 to TRBJ1-2; 7 bases align to TRBD1. Germline loops: CDR1 MNHEY, CDR2 SVGAGI. Losses at the gene ends were 5 bases for V and 6 bases for J; bases not matched to a gene: 9. This CDR3 has 14 amino acids. CDR3 loop: CASSELTGDHGYTF. CDR3 DNA sequence: TGTGCCAGCAGTGAACTCACAGGGGACCATGGCTACACCTTC.

The chain has TRBV6-5 and TRBJ2-2; D is ambiguous. This CDR3 has 14 amino acids. Germline CDR1 is MNHEY and CDR2 is SVGAGI. The germline V and J ends were trimmed by 9 bases and 4 bases, with 15 bases remaining between them. CDR3 DNA sequence: TGTGCCAGTCAAGGAGAGTCGGTCACCGGGGAGCTGTTTTTT. Protein: CASQGESVTGELFF.

The chain couples TRBV25-1 to TRBJ2-7; 7 bases align to TRBD1. Trimming cost V 10 bases and J 3 bases; bases outside gene matches: 3. The CDR3 is 11 residues long. The germline V gene has CDR1 MGHDK and CDR2 SYGVNS. CDR3 nucleotides: TGTGCCATCGGACAGGACTACGAGCAGTACTTC. This sequence encodes CAIGQDYEQYF.

V is TRBV10-3 and J is TRBJ2-7; 7 bases agree with TRBD2. The CDR3 extends over 18 amino acids. V lost 3 bases and J lost 1; bases outside the gene matches: 15. Germline V gives CDR1 ENHRY, CDR2 SYGVKD. CDR3 sequence (DNA): TGTGCCATCAGTGAACGGGTCGAGGGGCCGGGAGGATCCTACGAGCAGTACTTC. Translation gives CAISERVEGPGGSYEQYF.

This clone was seen only once. The J gene is TRBJ2-7, the V gene TRBV11-2, with 10 nucleotides matching TRBD1. This CDR3 has 14 amino acids. J lost 4 bases, V lost 4 bases, and 4 bases had no gene match. CDR1 is SGHAT, CDR2 FQNNGV, per germline. The CDR3 bases are TGTGCCAGCAGCTACGTGGACAGGGGGTACGAGCAGTACTTC. Translation: CASSYVDRGYEQYF.

The CDR3 region is CASSSISGTATDTQYF. The CDR3 DNA reads as TGTGCCAGCAGCTCTATCTCCGGGACAGCCACAGATACGCAGTATTTT. The V gene is TRBV7-9, the J gene TRBJ2-3, with 7 positions matching TRBD1. Losses at the gene ends were 4 bases for V and 2 bases for J; bases not matched to a gene: 9. CDR1 SEHNR and CDR2 FQNEAQ come from the germline V gene (reference sequence). The CDR3 extends over 16 amino acids.

This chain links TRBV29-1 with TRBJ2-1; D uncertain. The CDR3 covers 11 residues. Germline loops: CDR1 SQVTM, CDR2 ANQGSEA. V lost 5 bases to trimming and J lost 2 bases, with 4 bases between them. CDR3 coding DNA: TGCAGCGTTTACGCCTACAATGAGCAGTTCTTC. It yields the protein CSVYAYNEQFF.

This chain joins TRBV6-6 and TRBJ2-3, with 12 nucleotides matching TRBD2. This CDR3 has 15 amino acids. Germline V gene lookup returns CDR1 MNHNY and CDR2 SVGAGI (reference sequence). The V segment lost 5 bases and the J segment 4 bases; nucleotides outside the gene matches: 4. Here the CDR3 DNA reads TGTGCCAGCAGTCTAGCGGGGGGGTTCGCAGATACGCAGTATTTT. It encodes CASSLAGGFADTQYF.

This sequence joins TRBV5-5 and TRBJ1-2, with D possibly TRBD1 on 5 matching bases. Germline V gene data show CDR1 as SGHKS and CDR2 as YYEKEE (reference sequence). The length of the CDR3 is 12 residues. Between the trimmed V and J ends, which lost 4 bases and 6 bases, there was a span of 10 bases. Here the CDR3 reads CASSPGWNGYTF. In DNA, the CDR3 is TGTGCCAGCAGCCCAGGGTGGAATGGCTACACCTTC.

A remark on this clone: Different DNA sequences within this sample yield the same CDR3. The chain joins TRBV6-6 to TRBJ2-1; 7 bases match TRBD2. The V and J ends lost 2 bases and 0 bases, in that order; junction bases with no gene match: 4. CDR1 and CDR2 (germline): MNHNY, SVGAGI (reference sequence). This CDR3 has 16 residues. The CDR3 sequence: CASSYGGGGSYNEQFF. The CDR3 DNA is TGTGCCAGCAGTTACGGGGGGGGAGGCTCCTACAATGAGCAGTTCTTC.

The rearrangement links TRBV7-8 to TRBJ1-2, with a possible D match to TRBD1 (5 bases). This CDR3 is 16 amino acids long. Germline V lookup: CDR1 SGHVS, CDR2 FQNEAQ. V shed 0 bases and J shed 0 bases, with 11 bases lying between them. The CDR3 sequence: CASSLAGGNSNYGYTF. In nucleotides, the CDR3 is TGTGCCAGCAGCTTAGCGGGGGGGAACTCTAACTATGGCTACACCTTC.

J is TRBJ2-7 and V is TRBV11-2; TRBD1 is a possible D gene (6 bases). Germline V lookup: CDR1 SGHAT, CDR2 FQNNGV. V was shortened by 8 bases and J by 4 bases, with 15 bases between the two germline ends. CDR3 size: 13 residues. For the CDR3, the DNA is TGTGCCAGCGGACCGGGACACACTTACGAGCAGTACTTC. It yields the protein CASGPGHTYEQYF.

The gene calls are TRBV19 and TRBJ2-7, with D perhaps matching TRBD1 or TRBD2 (5 bases each). The germline V and J ends were trimmed by 3 bases and 0 bases, with 12 bases remaining between them. This CDR3 spans 15 amino acids. In germline, CDR1 is LNHDA, CDR2 SQIVND (reference sequence). The chain's CDR3 is CASSILRGSSYEQYF. As DNA, the CDR3 is TGTGCCAGTAGTATCCTACGGGGCAGCTCCTACGAGCAGTACTTC.

The V call is TRBV2, the J call TRBJ2-5; D may be TRBD1 (5 bases). CDR3 length: 15 residues. The V gene's germline CDR1 is SNHLY and CDR2 FYNNEI. The V end was cut by 8 bases, the J end by 2 bases, with 18 bases between. The CDR3 sequence: CASRNPTDLQETQYF. The DNA of the CDR3 is TGTGCCAGCCGGAATCCGACAGACCTACAAGAGACCCAGTACTTC.

This clone has more than one count but fewer than ten. The chain carries TRBV10-2 and TRBJ1-2, with unresolved D. V was shortened by 4 bases and J by 2 bases, with 8 bases between the two germline ends. The length of the CDR3 is 13 residues. CDR1 and CDR2 from the germline V gene are WSHSY and SAAADI. The DNA of the CDR3 is TGCGCCAGCAGTGCTGACGCCAACTATGGCTACACCTTC. Its translation: CASSADANYGYTF.

The V and J genes are TRBV4-2 and TRBJ2-5, with 8 bases identical to TRBD1. Germline trimming cut 0 bases from V and 2 bases from J; bases unmatched to any gene: 8. This CDR3 is built from 17 residues. CDR1 is LGHNA and CDR2 is YNFKEQ in the germline V gene. Written as DNA, the CDR3 is TGTGCCAGCAGCCAAGACCCCTGGCAGGGGGCTCAAGAGACCCAGTACTTC. This gives the protein CASSQDPWQGAQETQYF.

The chain links TRBV4-3 to TRBJ1-2; 7 bases fit TRBD1. CDR1 is LGHNA, CDR2 YSLEER, per germline. This CDR3 region has 14 residues. J lost 5 bases, V lost 0 bases, and 3 bases had no gene match. CDR3 sequence (DNA): TGCGCCAGCAGCCAAGAAGGGGGCGGATATGGCTACACCTTC. It yields the protein CASSQEGGGYGYTF.

The J gene is TRBJ1-5, the V gene TRBV2, with TRBD1 as a possible D gene (6 bases). The CDR3 has 15 residues. CDR1 is SNHLY, CDR2 FYNNEI, per germline. With 1 base removed from V and 4 bases from J, the gap between germline ends came to 11 bases. The CDR3 nucleotides read TGTGCCAGCAGTGAAGGGACAGCACTTAATCAGCCCCAGCATTTT. This encodes CASSEGTALNQPQHF.

The chain employs TRBV10-1 and TRBJ2-3; D might be TRBD2 (5 bases). Germline CDR1 and CDR2: WNHNN and SYGVQD (reference sequence). Trimming took off 8 bases at V and 5 bases at J, with 11 bases between the two ends. This CDR3 comprises 12 residues. This chain's CDR3 is CASAEGEDTQYF. The DNA of the CDR3 is TGCGCCAGCGCCGAGGGCGAAGATACGCAGTATTTT.

Details on this clone: Additional DNA sequences in this sample encode the identical CDR3. This sequence joins TRBV29-1 and TRBJ2-2; weak D call: TRBD2 (6 bases). CDR1 and CDR2 from the germline V gene are SQVTM and ANQGSEA. Trimming removed 3 bases at V and 5 bases at J, with 13 bases between. The CDR3 contains 14 residues. In DNA, the CDR3 is TGCAGCGTTGATCCCGGGAGAGGTACCGGGGAGCTGTTTTTT. Translated: CSVDPGRGTGELFF.

The chain is built from TRBV2 and TRBJ2-3; TRBD2 aligns across 13 bases. The CDR3 contains 17 residues. Germline CDR1 is SNHLY and CDR2 is FYNNEI. J lost 2 bases, V lost 3 bases, and 5 bases had no gene match. CDR3 sequence (DNA): TGTGCCAGCAGTGACCCGACTAGCGGGGGGACCACAGATACGCAGTATTTT. This codes for CASSDPTSGGTTDTQYF. The complete variable domain, with remaining parts taken from reference TRBV2 and TRBJ2-3, reads EPEVTQTPSHQVTQMGQEVILRCVPISNHLYFYWYRQILGQKVEFLVSFYNNEISEKSEIFDDQFSVERPDGSNFTLKIRSTKLEDSAMYFCASSDPTSGGTTDTQYFGPGTRLTVL.

This clone occurred a few times. Additional DNA sequences in this sample encode the identical CDR3. The chain carries TRBV6-1 and TRBJ2-2; possible D gene TRBD2, 5 bases. CDR1 MNHNS and CDR2 SASEGT come from the germline V gene. This CDR3 contains 11 residues. V shed 7 bases and J shed 5 bases, with 5 bases lying between them. The CDR3 bases are TGTGCCAGCACGGGGACCGGGGAGCTGTTTTTT. The encoded protein is CASTGTGELFF.

CDR3 coding DNA: TGTGCCAGCAGTTTTAGTGGGACAGGGTCCTCACCCCTCCACTTT. Translating gives CASSFSGTGSSPLHF. This sequence joins TRBV27 and TRBJ1-6; 9 bases line up with TRBD1. This CDR3 contains 15 residues. The V segment lost 3 bases and the J segment 10 bases; nucleotides outside the gene matches: 7. Germline assignment: CDR1 MNHEY and CDR2 SMNVEV (reference sequence).

This sequence joins TRBV7-9 and TRBJ2-5; D unresolved. CDR3 length: 13 amino acids. Trimming removed 4 bases from V and 6 bases from J, with 12 bases in between. Looked up from germline, CDR1 is SEHNR and CDR2 is FQNEAQ (reference sequence). This chain's CDR3 is CASSSVGQQTQYF. The CDR3 DNA reads as TGTGCCAGCAGCTCGGTTGGTCAGCAGACCCAGTACTTC.